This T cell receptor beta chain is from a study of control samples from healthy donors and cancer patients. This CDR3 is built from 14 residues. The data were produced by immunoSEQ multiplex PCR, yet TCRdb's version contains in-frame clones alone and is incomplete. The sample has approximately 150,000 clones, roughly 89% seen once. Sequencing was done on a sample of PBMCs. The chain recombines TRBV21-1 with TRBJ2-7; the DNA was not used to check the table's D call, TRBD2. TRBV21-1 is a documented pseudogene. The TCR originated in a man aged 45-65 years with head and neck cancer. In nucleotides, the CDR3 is TGTGCCAGCAGCACCGGCCTAGGATTCCACGAGCAGTACTTC. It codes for CASSTGLGFHEQYF.